These T cell receptor beta chains were read from a single sample in a study of persistence of HIV-infected CD4 T cells. The protocol was immunoSEQ multiplex PCR, while the TCRdb copy is restricted to in-frame clones and leaves out a portion. Of just under 65,000 clones in the sample, 65% to 75% were seen once. What these receptors recognize is not known. The starting material was CD4+ T cells sorted from PBMCs after 18-hour stimulation, obtained from a patient who received antiretroviral therapy. The receptors stem from an adult man with HIV who was CMV-seropositive. Both conserved end residues are part of each CDR3. A D gene is named only where the DNA matches it firmly. Size is omitted from some rows. Given values are once, few, many or a class for expanded clones.

D gene	V gene	J gene	clone size	CDR3 DNA	CDR3 protein
TRBD1	TRBV27	TRBJ1-5	-	TGTGCCAGCAGCGCCGGGACAGTAAAAGGTCAGCCCCAGCATTTT	CASSAGTVKGQPQHF
TRBD2	TRBV18	TRBJ2-3	-	TGTGCCAGCTCACCACCCCTGACGGCGGGGGGGCCAAGCACAGATACGCAGTATTTT	CASSPPLTAGGPSTDTQYF
-	TRBV2	TRBJ2-3	-	TGTGCCAGCAGTGAAGCAGGGGACCTTACAGATACGCAGTATTTT	CASSEAGDLTDTQYF
TRBD1	TRBV5-1	TRBJ1-1	-	TGCGCCAGCAGCTTACAGGGGGCGTCGATGAACACTGAAGCTTTCTTT	CASSLQGASMNTEAFF
TRBD2	TRBV6-2/TRBV6-3	TRBJ2-1	-	TGTGCCAGCAGGTACCGCGGGGGGGTTTCCTACAATGAGCAGTTCTTC	CASRYRGGVSYNEQFF
TRBD1	TRBV29-1	TRBJ1-2	-	TGCAGCGTCCAAGGACAGGGGGCCGACTATGGCTACACCTTC	CSVQGQGADYGYTF
TRBD1	TRBV11-2	TRBJ1-3	-	TGTGCCAGCAGCTCACGACAGGGCTTTTACTTAGACTCTGGAAACACCATATATTTT	CASSSRQGFYLDSGNTIYF
-	TRBV14	TRBJ2-3	few	TGTGCCAGCAGCCAAGGTGCCACAGATACGCAGTATTTT	CASSQGATDTQYF
TRBD1	TRBV28	TRBJ1-1	-	TGTGCCAGCAGTTTAATCAGGGGGCACACTGAAGCTTTCTTT	CASSLIRGHTEAFF
TRBD1	TRBV4-1	TRBJ2-7	-	TGCGCCAGCAGCCGCCCAATGTGGACAGGGGAGAACGAGCAGTACTTC	CASSRPMWTGENEQYF
TRBD1	TRBV6-5	TRBJ2-7	few	TGTGCCAGCAGAATCGACAGGGATGGGTACGAGCAGTACTTC	CASRIDRDGYEQYF
-	TRBV18	TRBJ2-1	once	TGTGCCAGCTCACGAATTGTAGGACAGTACAATGAGCAGTTCTTC	CASSRIVGQYNEQFF
-	TRBV6-1	TRBJ2-3	-	TGTGCCAGCAGTGACCCCCAGGGATTAACGCAGTATTTT	CASSDPQGLTQYF
-	TRBV10-3	TRBJ2-3	-	TGTGCCATCAGCCGGACAGAGGTCACAGATACGCAGTATTTT	CAISRTEVTDTQYF
-	TRBV28	TRBJ1-1	-	TGTGCCAGCAGTTTGAGCGGCCGAACTGAAGCTTTCTTT	CASSLSGRTEAFF
-	TRBV18	TRBJ2-5	-	TGTGCCAGCTCACTGTCGGGACTTCAAGAGACCCAGTACTTC	CASSLSGLQETQYF
-	TRBV28	TRBJ1-1	few	TGTGCCAGCAGCCACCTAGGTAGAGCTTTCTTT	CASSHLGRAFF
-	TRBV4-2	TRBJ1-3	-	TGTGCCAGCAGCCCATCTCGGAGGGGCCCCTCTGGAAACACCATATATTTT	CASSPSRRGPSGNTIYF
-	TRBV28	TRBJ1-4	-	TGTGCCAGCAGTTTAAACAGGCACTCTAATGAAAAACTGTTTTTT	CASSLNRHSNEKLFF
-	TRBV11-1	TRBJ2-7	once	TGTGCCAGCAGCCTCGGGCCCATGAGCTCCTACGAGCAGTACTTC	CASSLGPMSSYEQYF
TRBD1	TRBV6-5	TRBJ1-5	-	TGTGCCAGCAGTTTGGGACAGGGGAAGAATCAGCCCCAGCATTTT	CASSLGQGKNQPQHF
-	TRBV3-1/TRBV3-2	TRBJ1-1	-	TGTGCCAGCAGCCATCATGGAGGGACCACTGAAGCTTTCTTT	CASSHHGGTTEAFF
TRBD2	TRBV2	TRBJ2-2	-	TGTGCCAGCAGTGAGGGAAGCGGGGTCGTCACCGGGGAGCTGTTTTTT	CASSEGSGVVTGELFF
-	TRBV6-5	TRBJ1-2	-	TGTGCCAGCAGTTACGACGTGGCAGGAGGCTACACCTTC	CASSYDVAGGYTF
-	TRBV3-1/TRBV3-2	TRBJ2-1	-	TGTGCCAGCAGCCAATTTGGGAATGAGCAGTTCTTC	CASSQFGNEQFF
-	TRBV7-9	TRBJ1-4	-	TGTGCCAGCAGCCCCCTCACTCTTAGGAATGAAAAACTGTTTTTT	CASSPLTLRNEKLFF
-	TRBV7-9	TRBJ1-3	-	TGTGCCAGCAGCCCCGTCCGGACCTTCTCTGGAAACACCATATATTTT	CASSPVRTFSGNTIYF
TRBD2	TRBV7-3	TRBJ2-5	-	TGTGCCAGCAGCTTAACCGCTGGGACTAGCGGAGAGACCCAGTACTTC	CASSLTAGTSGETQYF
TRBD1	TRBV5-4	TRBJ1-1	-	TGTGCCAGCAGCTTGGAGGGACAGCTCAACACTGAAGCTTTCTTT	CASSLEGQLNTEAFF
TRBD1	TRBV4-2	TRBJ1-2	few	TGTGCCAGCAGCCAAGATGCTGTGGGGACAGCGGCTGGCTACACCTTC	CASSQDAVGTAAGYTF
-	TRBV6-4	TRBJ2-1	-	TGTGCCAGCAGTGTAGGACAGTTCAATGAGCAGTTCTTC	CASSVGQFNEQFF
-	TRBV6-5	TRBJ2-5	-	TGTGCCAGCAGGACCGACGTGGCCCAGTACTTC	CASRTDVAQYF
-	TRBV5-4	TRBJ2-1	-	TGTGCCAGCAGCTTGGGCTTATACAATGAGCAGTTCTTC	CASSLGLYNEQFF
-	TRBV28	TRBJ2-3	-	TGTGCCAGCAGTTTGGTGGGAGTAACCACAGATACGCAGTATTTT	CASSLVGVTTDTQYF
-	TRBV9	TRBJ2-7	-	TGTGCCAGCAGCGGACGGAGGGGTACAGGGGACTACGAGCAGTACTTC	CASSGRRGTGDYEQYF
TRBD1	TRBV24-1	TRBJ2-1	few	TGTGCCACGTCCTCGGGACAGGGATGGAGTGAGCAGTTCTTC	CATSSGQGWSEQFF
TRBD1	TRBV28	TRBJ2-7	once	TGTGCCAGCAGTTTGGGGACAGGGAGTAGGTACGAGCAGTACTTC	CASSLGTGSRYEQYF
-	TRBV28	TRBJ1-2	-	TGTGCCAGCAGTTTACAGGGAGGGTATGGCTACACCTTC	CASSLQGGYGYTF
-	TRBV18	TRBJ1-5	-	TGTGCCAGCTCACGACAGGACAATCAGCCCCAGCATTTT	CASSRQDNQPQHF
-	TRBV28	TRBJ1-5	-	TGTGCCAGCAGTTCGACAGTACCAAATCAGCCCCAGCATTTT	CASSSTVPNQPQHF
-	TRBV19	TRBJ1-2	-	TGTGCCAGTAATGAAGGCCAGGGCTACACCTTC	CASNEGQGYTF